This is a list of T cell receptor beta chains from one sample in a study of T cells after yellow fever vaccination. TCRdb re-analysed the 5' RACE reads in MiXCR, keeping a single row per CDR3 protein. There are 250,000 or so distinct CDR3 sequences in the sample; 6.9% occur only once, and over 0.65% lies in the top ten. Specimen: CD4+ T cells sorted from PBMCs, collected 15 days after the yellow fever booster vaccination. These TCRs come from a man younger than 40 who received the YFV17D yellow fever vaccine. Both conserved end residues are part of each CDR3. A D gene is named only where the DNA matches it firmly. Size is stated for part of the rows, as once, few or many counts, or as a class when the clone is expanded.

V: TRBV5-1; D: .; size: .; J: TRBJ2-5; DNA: TGCGCCAGCAGCCCCAGTTGGGGGCGATACCAAGAGACCCAGTACTTC; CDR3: CASSPSWGRYQETQYF
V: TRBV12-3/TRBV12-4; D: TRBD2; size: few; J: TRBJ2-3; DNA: TGTGCCAGCAGCCGGGGACTAGCGGGAGAGGGGAGCACAGATACGCAGTATTTT; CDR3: CASSRGLAGEGSTDTQYF
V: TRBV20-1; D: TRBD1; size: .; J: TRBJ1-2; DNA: TGCAGTGCCAAGACGACAGGGGGCTATGGCTACACCTTC; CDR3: CSAKTTGGYGYTF
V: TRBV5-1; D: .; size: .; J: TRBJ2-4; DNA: TGCGCCAGCAGTCCGGCAGTCCGAGGACTTGGAGGCATTCAGTACTTC; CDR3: CASSPAVRGLGGIQYF
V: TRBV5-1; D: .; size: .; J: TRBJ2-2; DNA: TGCGCCAGCAGCTTTCGTCAAGACACCGGGGAGCTGTTTTTT; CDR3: CASSFRQDTGELFF
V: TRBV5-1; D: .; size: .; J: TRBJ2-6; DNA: TGCGCCAGCAGCCAAGGACAGTCCATGCCGGGGGCCAACGTCCTGACTTTC; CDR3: CASSQGQSMPGANVLTF
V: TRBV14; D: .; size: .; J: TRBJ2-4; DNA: TGTGCCAGCAGCCATGGTAGTCAAATGAGCATTCAGTACTTC; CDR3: CASSHGSQMSIQYF
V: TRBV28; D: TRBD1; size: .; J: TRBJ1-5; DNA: TGTGCCAGCGGAGGAGGGGGCCAGCCCCAGCATTTT; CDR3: CASGGGGQPQHF
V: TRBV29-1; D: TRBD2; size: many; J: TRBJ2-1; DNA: TGCAGCGTTGAACGTCCGGGACTAGCCGACAATGAGCAGTTCTTC; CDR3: CSVERPGLADNEQFF
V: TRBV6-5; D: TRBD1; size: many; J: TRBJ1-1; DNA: TGTGCCAGCAGTTACTTCACAGGGGGCAGAAGAGCTGAAGCTTTCTTT; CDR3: CASSYFTGGRRAEAFF
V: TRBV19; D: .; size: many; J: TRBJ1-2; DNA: TGTGCCAGTAGTACCCGGGACAAGTTGTACGGCTACACCTTC; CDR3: CASSTRDKLYGYTF
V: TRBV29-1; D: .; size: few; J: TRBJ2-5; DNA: TGCAGCGTTGTGACGGGACTTCAAGAGACCCAGTACTTC; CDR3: CSVVTGLQETQYF
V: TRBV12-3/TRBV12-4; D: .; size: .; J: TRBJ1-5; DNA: TGTGCCAGCAGTTTATCCCGGGGTAGGACTTTTGGAGGCAATCAGCCCCAGCATTTT; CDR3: CASSLSRGRTFGGNQPQHF
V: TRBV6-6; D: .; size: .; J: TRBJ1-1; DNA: TGTGCCACGTGGGGGTTTCAAGCTTTCTTT; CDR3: CATWGFQAFF
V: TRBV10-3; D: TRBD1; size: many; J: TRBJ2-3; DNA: TGTGCCATCAGCCGGGACAGGTACACAGATACGCAGTATTTT; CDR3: CAISRDRYTDTQYF
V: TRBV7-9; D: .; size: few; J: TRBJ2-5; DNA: TGTGCCAGCAGCTCGCCCGCGGCAGGGGGGTACCAAGAGACCCAGTACTTC; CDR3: CASSSPAAGGYQETQYF